The 9 T cell receptor beta chains below all came from one sample that was sequenced in a study of T cell changes during pregnancy in multiple sclerosis. Sequenced by immunoSEQ multiplex PCR; TCRdb stores in-frame clones only, minus some. This sample has 25,000 to 35,000 clones; 75% to 95% occur once, and the top ten carry roughly 6%. The source material was CD8+ T cells from peripheral blood mononuclear cells, sampled before pregnancy. These receptors were obtained from a female donor with multiple sclerosis, enrolled in a pregnancy study.

This clone was counted a single time. The chain couples TRBV30 to TRBJ2-7, with D tentatively TRBD2 (5 bases). The germline gives CDR1 GTSNPN, CDR2 SVGIG (reference sequence). The CDR3 spans 14 residues. Trimming cost V 0 bases and J 3 bases, with 12 bases left between them. The CDR3 protein is CAWSVSAGNYEQYF. The CDR3 nucleotides are TGTGCCTGGAGTGTCAGTGCCGGGAACTACGAGCAGTACTTC.

The CDR3 region is CASSLSLNQPQHF. CDR3 DNA: TGTGCCAGCAGTTTATCCCTCAATCAGCCCCAGCATTTT. V and J are TRBV27 and TRBJ1-5; no clear D. This CDR3 contains 13 residues. V lost 0 bases to trimming and J lost 3 bases, with 3 bases between them. The germline V gene encodes CDR1 MNHEY and CDR2 SMNVEV (reference sequence).

The chain joins TRBV27 to TRBJ2-1; perhaps TRBD1 as D (5 bases). This CDR3 contains 12 residues. The germline V gene encodes CDR1 MNHEY and CDR2 SMNVEV (reference sequence). V lost 7 bases and J lost 7, with 11 bases in between. Here the CDR3 DNA reads TGTGCCAGCACAACAGGAAGGAATGAGCAGTTCTTC. Its protein product is CASTTGRNEQFF.

The V and J genes are TRBV4-2 and TRBJ1-4; D is perhaps TRBD1 (6 bases). Germline-derived CDR1 and CDR2 are LGHNA and YNFKEQ. V lost 1 base and J 13 bases, leaving 16 bases between the germline ends. The CDR3 length is 14 residues. The CDR3 DNA reads TGTGCCAGCAGCCAAGCTGAGGGGGAAGGGAGACTGTTTTTT. Its protein is CASSQAEGEGRLFF.

The chain employs TRBV6-6 and TRBJ2-3; 9 bases map to TRBD2. Germline V CDR1 and CDR2: MNHNY, SVGAGI (reference sequence). The CDR3 runs to 15 residues. The V gene end was trimmed by 7 bases and the J gene end by 2 bases; junction bases not matched to a gene: 7. CDR3 loop: CASTVAGEITDTQYF. CDR3 DNA sequence: TGTGCCAGCACCGTAGCGGGAGAGATCACAGATACGCAGTATTTT.

The V call is TRBV19, the J call TRBJ1-5; 9 bases map to TRBD1. This CDR3 is built from 16 residues. CDR1 LNHDA and CDR2 SQIVND come from the germline V gene (reference sequence). V lost 3 bases and J lost 1; bases outside the gene matches: 4. The CDR3 loop is CASSISTGGSNQPQHF. The CDR3 bases are TGTGCCAGTAGTATTTCGACAGGGGGGAGCAATCAGCCCCAGCATTTT.

J is TRBJ2-7 and V is TRBV7-6; 7 bases line up with TRBD1. Germline lookup yields CDR1 SGHVS and CDR2 FNYEAQ. The CDR3 totals 14 residues. After removal of 5 bases from V and 1 base from J, the junction contained 5 bases not matched to a gene. CDR3 protein: CASSADRLSYEQYF. The CDR3 DNA reads as TGTGCCAGCAGCGCGGACAGGTTGTCCTACGAGCAGTACTTC.

CDR3 in amino acids: CASSPGTSGRAVYEQYF. DNA for the CDR3: TGTGCCAGCAGCCCGGGGACTAGCGGGAGGGCGGTTTACGAGCAGTACTTC. The chain couples TRBV11-2 to TRBJ2-7; 16 nucleotides agree with TRBD2. V lost 5 bases to trimming and J lost 4 bases; unmatched junction nucleotides: 8. CDR3 length: 17 residues. Germline CDR1 reads SGHAT; CDR2 reads FQNNGV.

This sequence joins TRBV6-4 and TRBJ2-7, with D perhaps TRBD2 (6 bases). CDR3 length: 15 residues. Germline assignment: CDR1 MRHNA and CDR2 SNTAGT. Trimming shortened V by 0 bases and J by 6 bases, and 15 bases separated the two germline ends. CDR3 DNA sequence: TGTGCCAGCAGTGACTCGGGACTCTCGGGTCTCGAGCAGTACTTC. Translation: CASSDSGLSGLEQYF.